This TCR beta chain was sequenced for a study of siplizumab effects on memory and regulatory T cells. With 3 bases clipped from V and 8 bases from J, the junction kept 12 bases outside the gene matches. Germline CDR1 reads KGHSH; CDR2 reads LQKENI. The CDR3 is 16 amino acids. Libraries were prepared by immunoSEQ multiplex PCR; TCRdb keeps only in-frame clonotypes and omits some of them. The sample yields about 52,000 clones, roughly 97% seen once. Input material: naive CD4+ T cells sorted from blood. The gene calls are TRBV18 and TRBJ2-1; 8 bases map to TRBD2. The sequence was collected from a human donor in good health. The CDR3 DNA is TGTGCCAGCTCACCCCAACTAGCGGATTTGAACTATGAGCAGTTCTTC. Translating gives CASSPQLADLNYEQFF.